This is a list of T cell receptor beta chains from one sample in a study of blood T cells in healthy people across ages. TCRdb re-called the 5' RACE reads through MiXCR, storing one row per CDR3 protein. The table includes over 1,500,000 distinct CDR3 sequences, approximately 40% detected once. The sample was blood. These TCRs come from a human donor in good health. Both conserved end residues are part of each CDR3. A D gene is named only where the DNA matches it firmly. Expanded clones are given a class, and other clones once, few, many or no size at all.

j_call,v_call,d_call,clone_size,cdr3_nt,cdr3_aa
TRBJ2-1,TRBV6-5,-,many,TGTGCCAGCAGACTAGACAGCTACAATGAGCAGTTCTTC,CASRLDSYNEQFF
TRBJ2-1,TRBV2,TRBD2,-,TGTGCCAGCAGTGAGGAAGCGGGGGGGAACAATGAGCAGTTCTTC,CASSEEAGGNNEQFF
TRBJ2-7,TRBV9,-,many,TGTGCCAGCAGCGTTGGGGCGGACTACGAGCAGTACTTC,CASSVGADYEQYF
TRBJ1-1,TRBV12-3/TRBV12-4,TRBD1,-,TGTGCCAGCCTCAATTATATGCGACAGGGTATAGGAGCTTTCTTT,CASLNYMRQGIGAFF
TRBJ2-7,TRBV20-1,-,-,TGCAGTGCTAGGGCGGGGCGCGACTCCTACGAGCAGTACTTC,CSARAGRDSYEQYF
TRBJ2-7,TRBV9,TRBD2,-,TGTGCCAGCAGCGTAGATGGCGGGGGGCCCTACGAGCAGTACTTC,CASSVDGGGPYEQYF
TRBJ1-1,TRBV20-1,-,-,TGCAGTGCGAAAGGGGGACGGCAGACGAACACTGAAGCTTTCTTT,CSAKGGRQTNTEAFF
TRBJ1-5,TRBV7-9,TRBD1,-,TGTGCCAGCAGAAGGGACAGGGGGTTCCAACCCGTATGGCCCCAGCATTTT,CASRRDRGFQPVWPQHF
TRBJ2-3,TRBV12-3/TRBV12-4,-,-,TGTGCCAGCAGTTTGTTTAGGGAGGTAGATACGCAGTATTTT,CASSLFREVDTQYF
TRBJ1-1,TRBV29-1,-,-,TGCAGCGTTGACCCGCGACAGTCGGCTTTCTTT,CSVDPRQSAFF
TRBJ1-4,TRBV29-1,TRBD1,-,TGCAGCGTTGGTGGCAGGGGGATGGAAAAACTGTTTTTT,CSVGGRGMEKLFF
TRBJ1-4,TRBV9,-,few,TGTGCCAGCAGCGTAGGATTGGGGGGAAATGAAAAACTGTTTTTT,CASSVGLGGNEKLFF
TRBJ2-3,TRBV28,-,-,TGTGCCAGCAGGGAGTGGTCAGATACGCAGTATTTT,CASREWSDTQYF
TRBJ1-4,TRBV7-9,-,-,TGTGCCAGCAGCTTACAGGGTGGACAAAATGAAAAACTGTTTTTT,CASSLQGGQNEKLFF
TRBJ2-3,TRBV24-1,-,-,TGTGCCACCAAATCACGCGACTTCACAGATACGCAGTTTTTT,CATKSRDFTDTQFF
TRBJ2-1,TRBV4-3,-,-,TGCGCCAGCAACCTAGGGGGTCCGGGGAGCTCCTACAATGAGCAGTTCTTC,CASNLGGPGSSYNEQFF
TRBJ2-1,TRBV4-1,TRBD2,-,TGCGCCAGCAGCGGATGGCGGGGGGGCCACGATGAGCAGTTCTTC,CASSGWRGGHDEQFF
TRBJ2-7,TRBV7-2,TRBD1,few,TGTGCCAGCAGCCTAGGACAGGGTAGAACCTACGAGCAGTACTTC,CASSLGQGRTYEQYF
TRBJ2-7,TRBV5-1,-,-,TGCGCCAGCAGCCCGGCGTATGTTGACGGATACGAGCAGTACTTC,CASSPAYVDGYEQYF
TRBJ2-5,TRBV5-1,-,many,TGTGCCAGCAGCTTAGATGGGGAGACCCAGTACTTC,CASSLDGETQYF
TRBJ1-2,TRBV25-1,-,-,TGTGCCACGCGGACGGCCCCAGGGGGCTACACCTTC,CATRTAPGGYTF
TRBJ2-7,TRBV5-1,-,-,TGCGCCAGCAGCTTGGGATTAAGGCAGCGCTCCTACGAGCAGTACTTC,CASSLGLRQRSYEQYF
TRBJ2-1,TRBV10-3,-,few,TGTGCCATCAGTGAGTCTTCCGGGTTGGATGAGCAGTTCTTC,CAISESSGLDEQFF
TRBJ2-1,TRBV20-1,-,many,TGCAGTGCTGAGGACATCTACAATGAGCAGTTCTTC,CSAEDIYNEQFF
TRBJ2-7,TRBV12-3/TRBV12-4,TRBD1,many,TGTGCCAGCAGTGACATACAGGGGGACTCCCGGTTAGAGCAGTACTTC,CASSDIQGDSRLEQYF
TRBJ2-7,TRBV6-5,TRBD2,few,TGTGCCAGCTCCGGGACTAGGGGCCCCGAGCAGTACTTC,CASSGTRGPEQYF
TRBJ1-5,TRBV6-6,-,few,TGTGCCAGCAGTTCCTCCGGGGGTTCGGGTCAGCCCCAGCATTTT,CASSSSGGSGQPQHF
TRBJ1-2,TRBV27,TRBD1,-,TGTGCCAGCAGTTCGACGCCCGGGACAGGTTTCTATGGCTACACCTTC,CASSSTPGTGFYGYTF
TRBJ2-5,TRBV7-2,TRBD1,many,TGTGCCAGCAGCCGGACAGGGGGGCAAGAGACCCAGTACTTC,CASSRTGGQETQYF
TRBJ1-2,TRBV5-6,-,once,TGTGCCAGCAGCCCCAAGTGGATTCGAACCTATGGCTACACCTTC,CASSPKWIRTYGYTF
TRBJ1-1,TRBV11-1,-,few,TGTGCCAGCAGCTTAGGTGGGACCCGTGAAGCTTTCTTT,CASSLGGTREAFF
TRBJ1-1,TRBV29-1,-,-,TGCAGCGTACACAGGATCGGTGAAGCTTTCTTT,CSVHRIGEAFF
TRBJ1-2,TRBV11-3,-,-,TGTGCCAGCAGCTTATCACGGATCGGGGGCTACACCTTC,CASSLSRIGGYTF
TRBJ2-7,TRBV5-1,-,few,TGCGCCAGCAGCTTGAGGCGGGGCTGGGAGCAGTACTTC,CASSLRRGWEQYF
TRBJ1-6,TRBV20-1,-,few,TGCAGTGCTAGATCTTCAGGCGCTAGGAAATTTTCACCCCTCCACTTT,CSARSSGARKFSPLHF
TRBJ2-7,TRBV20-1,TRBD1,-,TGCAGTGCCACGCGGATACAGGGGCTATCCTACGAGCAGTACTTC,CSATRIQGLSYEQYF
TRBJ1-1,TRBV5-5,-,-,TGTGCCAGCAGCGCCCCACAGGGATGGGCTGATTGGGTTGAAGCTTTCTTT,CASSAPQGWADWVEAFF
TRBJ1-1,TRBV4-3,TRBD1,-,TGCGCCAGCAGCCAAGATTTGGTCGACAGGGGCCGCGGGCGGAACACTGAAGCTTTCTTT,CASSQDLVDRGRGRNTEAFF
TRBJ2-1,TRBV5-1,-,-,TGCGCCAGCAGCTTGGATGTGGGGTGGGATGAGCAGTTCTTC,CASSLDVGWDEQFF
TRBJ2-3,TRBV9,-,-,TGTGCCAGCAGCGCCTCGGCAGTATTTACAGATACGCAGTATTTT,CASSASAVFTDTQYF
TRBJ2-7,TRBV4-3,TRBD1,-,TGCGCCAGCAGCCAGTGGCAGGGGGACGAGCAGTACTTC,CASSQWQGDEQYF
TRBJ2-7,TRBV11-2,-,few,TGTGCCAGCAGCCTCCGAGGAGGGGTCACCTACGAGCAGTACTTC,CASSLRGGVTYEQYF
TRBJ2-7,TRBV7-9,TRBD2,-,TGTGCCAGCAGCTTCCTAGCGGGGGGGCTTGGCGAGCAGTACTTC,CASSFLAGGLGEQYF
TRBJ2-7,TRBV4-2,-,few,TGTGCCAGCAGCCCACAGAGCGAACACGAGCAGTACTTC,CASSPQSEHEQYF
TRBJ1-5,TRBV4-2,-,-,TGTGCCAGCAGCCAAGGGACAGAAGATCAGCCCCAGCATTTT,CASSQGTEDQPQHF
TRBJ2-3,TRBV29-1,-,few,TGCAGCGTCCCCCTTAGGGGCGGGGATACGCAGTATTTT,CSVPLRGGDTQYF
TRBJ1-1,TRBV3-1,TRBD1,-,TGTGCCAGCAGGGACAATTTAGAGACAGGGTTGAACACTGAAGCTTTCTTT,CASRDNLETGLNTEAFF
TRBJ2-7,TRBV20-1,TRBD1,few,TGCAGTGCTAGAGATCGACAGGGGGGACCCTACGAGCAGTACTTC,CSARDRQGGPYEQYF
TRBJ1-1,TRBV20-1,-,-,TGCAGTAGTAACAGGGACATGAACACTGAAGCTTTCTTT,CSSNRDMNTEAFF
TRBJ1-2,TRBV2,-,few,TGTGCCAGCGTGGTGGCCTATGGCTACACCTTC,CASVVAYGYTF